This entry concerns a single T cell receptor (beta chain). No cognate antigen has been identified for it. Qualities for individual bases were not recorded, and no much larger clone is one base off. The approximately 40 donors, aged about 6 to 100 years, were systemically healthy Caucasian individuals from Russia. Each donor gave ten milliliters of peripheral blood, drawn into EDTA-treated Vacutainer tubes. Ficoll-Paque density-gradient centrifugation was used to isolate PBMCs, with at least 6 million per sample. Trizol reagent was used to extract total RNA from PBMCs, with at least 5 micrograms per sample. For every donor, an aliquot of PBMCs went through flow cytometry to measure the percentages of naive CD45RAhigh/CD27high T cells. As encoded in the germline V gene, CDR1 is SQVTM while CDR2 is ANQGSEA. Trimming at the junction amounts to 5 bases on V and 0 bases on J, and the germline ends lie 17 bases apart. Taken from cysteine to phenylalanine, the CDR3 has 16 residues. The retained sequence is limited to the CDR3, 48 bases, with the frame set at the first base.

The data originate from a study of blood T cells in healthy people across ages (dated by TCRdb to the mid-2010s). General notes on the study: In model experiments, roughly one uniquely barcoded TCR beta cDNA molecule per two T cells was captured by template switching. To avoid experimental bias, donors of different ages were randomly spread across the sequencing lanes. The study analyzed two additional independent replicas of 1 million unique cDNA reads from the same blood draw for two donors, one aged 18 to 30 and one aged 80 or older. To track age-related changes in TCR beta repertoire diversity, the study relied on deep sequencing normalized with unique cDNA molecular identifiers. Donors were grouped into four age groups: young (average approximately 16 years), middle-aged (roughly 40), aged (around 66) and long-lived (around 82). The paper as a whole reports these results and caveats: Estimates of total diversity based on one million sequenced T cells were regarded as lower bounds and as underestimates. Compared with the aged group, more naive CD4+ T cells, fewer expanded clones and increased TCR diversity were shown by the long-lived group, suggesting age selection. Observed TCR beta diversity per million T cells fell roughly linearly with age, and a significant reduction was already apparent by age around 40. Because profiling used bulk unsorted PBMCs, naive and antigen-experienced compartments could not be compared conclusively. The percentage of naive T cells measured by flow cytometry correlated strongly with observed TCR beta diversity. The CMV infection status of donors was not known, potentially confounding age-related changes in expanded clonotypes.

The library was prepared using 5' RACE. TCRdb lists the instrument as Illumina HiSeq 2500. The second PCR ran for about 6 to 12 cycles and used a J-beta primer mix along with a sample-barcoded 5' primer. A template-switch 5' adaptor carrying 12 random nucleotides introduced a unique molecular identifier onto each TCR beta cDNA molecule. Each sample yielded at least 3 million CDR3-containing paired-end reads. First-strand cDNA was synthesized from all RNA with the Mint cDNA synthesis kit, primed by a TRBC-specific oligonucleotide. All cDNA was treated with uracil-DNA glycosylase and then went through a first 18-cycle PCR with the universal primers M1SS and BC2_uni_R. The original methods were these. Normalization of each sample was performed by random selection of 1 million high-quality reads, each carrying a distinct molecular identifier. Reads with shared molecular identifiers were discarded instead of being binned into consensus sequences. MiTCR, set to a Q25 quality threshold and the strictest error-elimination algorithm, was used for CDR3 identification, clonotype clustering and error correction. A nonparametric unseen species model with Euler transformation was used to estimate lower-bound total TCR beta diversity. TCRdb reworked the public reads: Q25 trimming with fastp, MiXCR clone assembly, productive beta chains retained. Merged by CDR3 protein, the rows form single entries marked with the most common genes and DNA. TCRdb, not the authors, supplied the V and J calls. This sample comprises roughly 800,000 distinct CDR3 sequences, around 36% of them detected only once. Around 13% of the sample is held by the ten biggest clonotypes.

The specimen sequenced was blood. Recombination connected TRBV29-1 to TRBJ2-1, and TRBD2 may be the D gene, going by 5 matching bases. The clonotype comes from a man between 18 and 29 years old in good health. DNA sequence: TGCAGCGTTCCGTCTCTAGCCCCTGCCTCCTACAATGAGCAGTTCTTC. The encoded protein is CSVPSLAPASYNEQFF.